Listed below are T cell receptor beta chains from one sample, sequenced in a study of blood T cell repertoires in COVID-19. Some clones are missing from TCRdb's copy, which holds only in-frame ones; the method was immunoSEQ multiplex PCR. The data contain over 200,000 clones, under 85% of them singletons. The sequenced sample was PBMCs or T cells enriched from blood (not recorded which). These receptor sequences come from a man aged 60 to 69 who had recovered from COVID-19. Each CDR3 is given with its conserved first and last residue. Fields, in order: V gene, J gene, CDR3 length, CDR3 protein.

>TRBV7-2|TRBJ1-5|15
CASSLDRGAHQPQHF
>TRBV25-1|TRBJ1-1|15
CASSSSGTGNTEAFF
>TRBV7-2|TRBJ1-1|13
CASSLNRNTEAFF
>TRBV7-2|TRBJ2-1|14
CASSWDREHGEQFF
>TRBV24-1|TRBJ1-2|16
CATSDNRDRGTDGYTF
>TRBV2|TRBJ2-3|16
CASSVRLATSTDTQYF
>TRBV10-3|TRBJ2-7|15
CAISVGQTSTYEQYF
>TRBV6-2/TRBV6-3|TRBJ2-7|14
CASSYSGDSYEQYF
>TRBV13|TRBJ1-1|13
CASSRDINTEAFF
>TRBV2|TRBJ2-7|15
CASSDPGLGRREQYF
>TRBV7-2|TRBJ1-2|13
CASSLGQGAGYTF
>TRBV6-5|TRBJ1-2|15
CASSYSRQGAGGYTF
>TRBV4-2|TRBJ2-1|14
CASSQGPWEIEQFF
>TRBV5-1|TRBJ1-4|15
CASSQTGTSNEKLFF
>TRBV19|TRBJ1-5|13
CASSPDGNQPQHF
>TRBV7-6|TRBJ2-7|12
CASSVTSGEQYF
>TRBV5-1|TRBJ2-3|14
CASSSGRGEDTQYF
>TRBV7-9|TRBJ1-1|15
CASSAQTGIFTEAFF
>TRBV7-7|TRBJ2-3|15
CASSLVAGGIDTQYF
>TRBV9|TRBJ2-7|16
CASSVAGGTGLNEQYF
>TRBV12-5|TRBJ2-7|16
CASGLGTGGSLGEQYF
>TRBV5-1|TRBJ2-7|14
CASSFSVKAYEQYF
>TRBV5-1|TRBJ2-7|14
CASSLLGTYYEQYF
>TRBV7-2|TRBJ2-7|14
CASSFLGQAYEQYF
>TRBV19|TRBJ1-5|15
CASSPPGVSNQPQHF
>TRBV12-3/TRBV12-4|TRBJ1-2|13
CASSPSAVSGYTF
>TRBV5-1|TRBJ2-5|15
CASSLTGGPRETQYF
>TRBV12-3/TRBV12-4|TRBJ1-4|13
CASSLNRNEKLFF
>TRBV10-3|TRBJ2-1|13
CAISPLADNEQFF
>TRBV5-5|TRBJ1-4|15
CASSSTGMVGEKLFF
>TRBV7-8|TRBJ2-5|16
CASSPLGRGGLETQYF
>TRBV5-5|TRBJ2-5|13
CASSRDPGETQYF
>TRBV12-3/TRBV12-4|TRBJ1-1|13
CASSRRQGNEAFF
>TRBV13|TRBJ2-2|14
CASSPDVGPGELFF
>TRBV3-1/TRBV3-2|TRBJ1-4|16
CASSPGEQAVNEKLFF
>TRBV7-2|TRBJ1-3|13
CASSLAGGNTIYF
>TRBV4-3|TRBJ2-3|14
CASSLGTSTDTQYF
>TRBV10-3|TRBJ2-4|15
CAISKTGTGQNIQYF
>TRBV6-5|TRBJ2-5|13
CASRRDRDETQYF
>TRBV9|TRBJ2-5|15
CASSGGGAGTETQYF